This T cell receptor (beta chain) is from a study of T-cell memory formation after mild COVID-19. Trimming took 1 base from V and 2 from J, leaving 19 bases between them. Germline CDR1 reads SGHDN; CDR2 reads FVKESK. This CDR3 comprises 18 residues. TCRdb used MiXCR to reprocess the 5' RACE reads, holding one entry per CDR3 protein. The data show around 510,000 distinct CDR3 sequences, with about a fifth seen just once and around 9.2% held by the top ten. The sequencing input was PBMCs or a T cell subset sorted from them (not recorded which). The TCR comes from an adult woman who had mild COVID-19 (a few samples of this study predate the infection). Cell type and time point are not known. The gene calls are TRBV14 and TRBJ2-3, with D possibly TRBD1 on 6 matching bases. CDR3 residues: CASSQVKVSGAFTDTQYF. The CDR3, as DNA: TGTGCCAGCAGCCAAGTTAAGGTCTCAGGGGCTTTCACAGATACGCAGTATTTT.